This T cell receptor (beta chain) was captured in a study of beta chain features in type 1 diabetes. CD4+ naive, central memory, regulatory and stem cell-like memory cells were sorted via CD45RO/CCR7/CD25/CD127/CD95/CD27. Populations obtained by sorting all exceeded 95% purity. Every bit of the isolated RNA underwent reverse transcription, so sequencing read expressed TCRB transcripts. TCRdb's table, derived via immunoSEQ multiplex PCR, lists solely in-frame clones and lacks some. The sample shows 150,000 to 180,000 clones, under 9.5% of them seen only once. This clone has just a few counts. Trimming cost V 4 bases and J 7 bases, with 23 bases left between them. From germline, CDR1 is LNHDA and CDR2 SQIVND (reference sequence). The CDR3 contains 17 residues.

The sample taken for sequencing was central memory CD4+ T cells from blood. The receptor was isolated from a man aged 18 to 30 in good health. V usage is TRBV19 and J usage is TRBJ2-1; weak D call: TRBD1 (6 bases). CDR3 protein: CASSRTSGARMQNEQFF. In DNA, the CDR3 is TGTGCCAGTAGTAGGACCTCAGGGGCGAGGATGCAGAATGAGCAGTTCTTC. Looking up the rest from reference TRBV19 and TRBJ2-1 gives the full variable domain: DGGITQSPKYLFRKEGQNVTLSCEQNLNHDAMYWYRQDPGQGLRLIYYSQIVNDFQKGDIAEGYSVSREKKESFPLTVTSAQKNPTAFYLCASSRTSGARMQNEQFFGPGTRLTVL.